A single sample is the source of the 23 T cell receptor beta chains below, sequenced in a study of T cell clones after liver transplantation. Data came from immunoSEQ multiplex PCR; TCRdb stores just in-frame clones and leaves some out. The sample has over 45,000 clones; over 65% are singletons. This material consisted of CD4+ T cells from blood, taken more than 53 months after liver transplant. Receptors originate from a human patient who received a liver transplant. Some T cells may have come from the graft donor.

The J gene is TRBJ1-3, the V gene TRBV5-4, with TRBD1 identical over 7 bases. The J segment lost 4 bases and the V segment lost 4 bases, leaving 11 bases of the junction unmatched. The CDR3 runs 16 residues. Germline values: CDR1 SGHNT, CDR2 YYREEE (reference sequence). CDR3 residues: CASSPTQGGRGNTIYF. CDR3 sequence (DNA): TGTGCCAGCAGCCCCACCCAGGGGGGGCGCGGAAACACCATATATTTT.

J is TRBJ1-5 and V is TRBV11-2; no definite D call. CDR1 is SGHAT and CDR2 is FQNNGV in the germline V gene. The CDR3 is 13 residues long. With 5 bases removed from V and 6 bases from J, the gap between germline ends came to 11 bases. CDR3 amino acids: CASSPKMGQPQHF. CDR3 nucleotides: TGTGCCAGCAGCCCGAAGATGGGTCAGCCCCAGCATTTT.

CDR3 in DNA: TGTGCCAGCAGCTTAAGGGCCGGGGAGTATAATGAGCAGTTCTTC. Translated: CASSLRAGEYNEQFF. This chain joins TRBV11-3 and TRBJ2-1; a weak D match, TRBD2 (5 bases). CDR1 is SGHNT and CDR2 is YENEEA in the germline V gene. The CDR3 is made up of 15 amino acids. Trimming left V 2 bases short and J 7 bases short, with 15 bases between. Drawing the rest from reference TRBV11-3 and TRBJ2-1, the complete variable domain is EAGVVQSPRYKIIEKKQPVAFWCNPISGHNTLYWYLQNLGQGPELLIRYENEEAVDDSQLPKDRFSAERLKGVDSTLKIQPAELGDSAVYLCASSLRAGEYNEQFFGPGTRLTVL.

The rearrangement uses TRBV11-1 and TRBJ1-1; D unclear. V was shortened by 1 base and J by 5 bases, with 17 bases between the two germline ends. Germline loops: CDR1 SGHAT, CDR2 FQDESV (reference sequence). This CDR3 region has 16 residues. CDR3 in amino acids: CASSLGPAPAVTEAFF. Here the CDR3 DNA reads TGTGCCAGCAGCTTAGGCCCGGCGCCAGCGGTTACTGAAGCTTTCTTT.

The CDR3 is CASSLGQPFSGNTIYF. CDR3 DNA sequence: TGTGCCAGCAGCTTAGGGCAGCCTTTCTCTGGAAACACCATATATTTT. The J gene is TRBJ1-3, the V gene TRBV13, with D uncertain. With 0 bases removed from V and 0 bases from J, the gap between germline ends came to 9 bases. Germline lookup yields CDR1 PRHDT and CDR2 FYEKMQ (reference sequence). The CDR3 consists of 16 residues.

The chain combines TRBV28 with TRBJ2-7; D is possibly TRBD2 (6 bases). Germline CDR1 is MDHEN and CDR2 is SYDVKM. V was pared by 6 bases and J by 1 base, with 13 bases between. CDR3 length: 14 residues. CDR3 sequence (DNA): TGTGCCAGCAGAAAATGGGGGGTTTCCTACGAGCAGTACTTC. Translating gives CASRKWGVSYEQYF.

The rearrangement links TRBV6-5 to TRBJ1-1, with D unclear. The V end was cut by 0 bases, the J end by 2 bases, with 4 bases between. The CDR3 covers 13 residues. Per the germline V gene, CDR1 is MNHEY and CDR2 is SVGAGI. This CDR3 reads CASSYSLNTEAFF. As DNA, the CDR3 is TGTGCCAGCAGTTACTCTTTAAACACTGAAGCTTTCTTT.

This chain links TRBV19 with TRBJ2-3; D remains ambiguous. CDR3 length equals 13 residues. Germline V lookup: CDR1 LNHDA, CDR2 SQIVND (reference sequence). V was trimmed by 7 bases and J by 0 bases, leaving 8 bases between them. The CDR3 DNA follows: TGTGCCAGTAATAGGGCTAGCACAGATACGCAGTATTTT. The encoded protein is CASNRASTDTQYF.

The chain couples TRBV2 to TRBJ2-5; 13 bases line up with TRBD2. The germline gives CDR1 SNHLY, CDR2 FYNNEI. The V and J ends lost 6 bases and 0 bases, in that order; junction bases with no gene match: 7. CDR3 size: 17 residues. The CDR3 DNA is TGTGCCAGCAGCGATGGGACTAGCGGGGAAAACCAAGAGACCCAGTACTTC. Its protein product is CASSDGTSGENQETQYF.

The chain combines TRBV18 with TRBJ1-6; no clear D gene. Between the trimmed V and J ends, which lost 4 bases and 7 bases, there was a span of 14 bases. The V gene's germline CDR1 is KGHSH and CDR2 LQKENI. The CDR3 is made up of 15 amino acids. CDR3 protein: CASSLYTRGNSPLHF. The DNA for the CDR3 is TGTGCCAGCTCACTCTACACCAGAGGGAATTCACCCCTCCACTTT.

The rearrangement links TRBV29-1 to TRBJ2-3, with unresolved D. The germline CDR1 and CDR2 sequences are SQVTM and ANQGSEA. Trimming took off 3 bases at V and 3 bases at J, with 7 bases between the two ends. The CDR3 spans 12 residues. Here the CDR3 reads CSVDPETDTQYF. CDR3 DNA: TGCAGCGTTGACCCTGAGACAGATACGCAGTATTTT.

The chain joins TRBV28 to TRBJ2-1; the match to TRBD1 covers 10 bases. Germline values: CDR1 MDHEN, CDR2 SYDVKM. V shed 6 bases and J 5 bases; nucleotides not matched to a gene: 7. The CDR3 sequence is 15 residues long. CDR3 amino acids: CASSSQGQGNNEQFF. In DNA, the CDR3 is TGTGCCAGCAGCTCCCAGGGACAGGGGAACAATGAGCAGTTCTTC.

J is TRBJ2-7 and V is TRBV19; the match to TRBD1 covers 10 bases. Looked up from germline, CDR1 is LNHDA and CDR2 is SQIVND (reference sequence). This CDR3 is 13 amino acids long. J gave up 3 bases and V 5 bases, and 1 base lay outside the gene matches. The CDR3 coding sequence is TGTGCCAGTAGTGGACAGGGGGGCTACGAGCAGTACTTC. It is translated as CASSGQGGYEQYF.

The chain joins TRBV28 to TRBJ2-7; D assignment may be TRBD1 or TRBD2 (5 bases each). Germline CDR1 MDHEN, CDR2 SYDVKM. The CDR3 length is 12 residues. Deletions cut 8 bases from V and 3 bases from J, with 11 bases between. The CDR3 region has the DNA TGTGCCAGCGGGGGACGGCTCTACGAGCAGTACTTC. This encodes CASGGRLYEQYF.

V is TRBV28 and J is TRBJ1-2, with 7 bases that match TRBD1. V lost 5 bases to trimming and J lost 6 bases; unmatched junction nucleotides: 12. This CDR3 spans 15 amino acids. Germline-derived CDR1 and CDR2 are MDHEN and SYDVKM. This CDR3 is CASSLTGRRGDGYTF. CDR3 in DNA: TGTGCCAGCAGTCTGACAGGGCGGCGCGGGGATGGCTACACCTTC.

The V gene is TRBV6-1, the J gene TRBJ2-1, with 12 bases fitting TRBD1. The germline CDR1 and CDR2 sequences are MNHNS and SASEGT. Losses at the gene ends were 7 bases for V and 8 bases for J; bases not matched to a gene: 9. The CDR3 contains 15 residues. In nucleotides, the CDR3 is TGTGCCAGCAACCCCGGGACAGGGGGCAGCTATGAGCAGTTCTTC. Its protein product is CASNPGTGGSYEQFF.

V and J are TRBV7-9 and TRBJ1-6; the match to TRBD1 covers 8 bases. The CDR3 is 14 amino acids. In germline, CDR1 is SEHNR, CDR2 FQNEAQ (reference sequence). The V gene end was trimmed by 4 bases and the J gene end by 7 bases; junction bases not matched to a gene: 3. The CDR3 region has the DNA TGTGCCAGCAGCTCGGGACAGGAAAATTCACCCCTCCACTTT. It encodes CASSSGQENSPLHF.

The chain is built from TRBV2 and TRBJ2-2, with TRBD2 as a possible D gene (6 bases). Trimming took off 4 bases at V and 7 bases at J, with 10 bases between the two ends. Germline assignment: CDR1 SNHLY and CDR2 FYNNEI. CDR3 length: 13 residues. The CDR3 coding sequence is TGTGCCAGCAGTGTCCAGGGAGGCGGGGAGCTGTTTTTT. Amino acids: CASSVQGGGELFF.

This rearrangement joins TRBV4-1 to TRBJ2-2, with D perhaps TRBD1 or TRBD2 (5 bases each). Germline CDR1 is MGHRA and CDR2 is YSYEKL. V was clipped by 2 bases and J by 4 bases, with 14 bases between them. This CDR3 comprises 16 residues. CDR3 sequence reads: CASSQNTGRSTGELFF. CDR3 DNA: TGCGCCAGCAGCCAAAACACGGGACGGAGCACCGGGGAGCTGTTTTTT.

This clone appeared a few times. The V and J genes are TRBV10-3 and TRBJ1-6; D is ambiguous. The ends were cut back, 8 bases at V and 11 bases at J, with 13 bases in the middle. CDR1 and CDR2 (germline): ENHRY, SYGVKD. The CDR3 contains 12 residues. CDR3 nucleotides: TGTGCCATCCTATCACCAGGCGCACCCCTCCACTTT. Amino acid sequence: CAILSPGAPLHF.

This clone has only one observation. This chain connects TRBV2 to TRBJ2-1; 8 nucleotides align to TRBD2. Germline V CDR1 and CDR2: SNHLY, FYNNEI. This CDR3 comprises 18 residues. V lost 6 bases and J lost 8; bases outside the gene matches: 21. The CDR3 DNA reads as TGTGCCAGCAGGGGCCTCCACGGACTAGCTCGCAGTAGGGATGAGCAGTTCTTC. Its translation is CASRGLHGLARSRDEQFF. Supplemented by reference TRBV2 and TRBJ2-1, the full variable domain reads EPEVTQTPSHQVTQMGQEVILRCVPISNHLYFYWYRQILGQKVEFLVSFYNNEISEKSEIFDDQFSVERPDGSNFTLKIRSTKLEDSAMYFCASRGLHGLARSRDEQFFGPGTRLTVL.

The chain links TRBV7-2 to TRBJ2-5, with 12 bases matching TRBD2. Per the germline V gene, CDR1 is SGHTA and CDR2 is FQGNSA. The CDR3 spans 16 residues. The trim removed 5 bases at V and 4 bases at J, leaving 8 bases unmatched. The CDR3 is CASSLWLAGGRETQYF. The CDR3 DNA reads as TGTGCCAGCAGCCTTTGGCTAGCGGGGGGGCGAGAGACCCAGTACTTC. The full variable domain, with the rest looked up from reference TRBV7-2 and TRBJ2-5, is GAGVSQSPSNKVTEKGKDVELRCDPISGHTALYWYRQSLGQGLEFLIYFQGNSAPDKSGLPSDRFSAERTGGSVSTLTIQRTQQEDSAVYLCASSLWLAGGRETQYFGPGTRLLVL.

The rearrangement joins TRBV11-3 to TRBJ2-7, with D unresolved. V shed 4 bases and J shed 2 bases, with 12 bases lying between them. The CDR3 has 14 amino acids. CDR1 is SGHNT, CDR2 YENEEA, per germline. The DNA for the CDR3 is TGTGCCAGCAGCTCGCACAGTGAAGCCTACGAGCAGTACTTC. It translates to CASSSHSEAYEQYF.